This TCR beta chain was documented in a study of PD-1 blockade in classical Hodgkin lymphoma. Study-level findings and limits: At baseline, newly diagnosed patients reportedly showed less TCR diversity than healthy donors.

Clones were read by immunoSEQ multiplex PCR, and TCRdb kept only the in-frame ones, dropping some. The sample consists of 25,000 to 35,000 clones, roughly 76% of them appearing once. Unmatched junction bases numbered 10, after V lost 5 bases and J lost 5 bases. The length of the CDR3 is 16 residues. CDR1 SGHVS and CDR2 FQNEAQ come from the germline V gene. This clone has just one count. Its antigen is unidentified. The sample's time point: cycle 4 day 1 (C4D1), after less than 7 weeks of nivolumab. All trial patients relapsed after autologous stem cell transplantation. The V call is TRBV7-8, the J call TRBJ2-1; 9 bases are a match to TRBD1. The starting material was peripheral blood mononuclear cells (PBMCs), obtained before the fourth cycle of nivolumab. The sequence came from a human donor with classical Hodgkin lymphoma. The CDR3 region is CASSRIRDRDDNEQFF. The CDR3 bases are TGTGCCAGCAGCCGCATCCGGGACAGGGACGACAATGAGCAGTTCTTC.